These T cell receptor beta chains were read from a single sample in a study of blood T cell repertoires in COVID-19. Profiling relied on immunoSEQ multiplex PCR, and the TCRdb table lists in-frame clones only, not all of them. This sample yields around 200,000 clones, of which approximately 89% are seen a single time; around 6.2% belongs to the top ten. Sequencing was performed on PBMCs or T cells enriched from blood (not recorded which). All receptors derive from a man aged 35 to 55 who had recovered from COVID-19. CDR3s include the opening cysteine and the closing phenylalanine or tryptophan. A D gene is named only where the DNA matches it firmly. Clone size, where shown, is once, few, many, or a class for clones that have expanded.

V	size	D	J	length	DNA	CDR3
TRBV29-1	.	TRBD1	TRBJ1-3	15	TGCAGCGTCTCGGGACAGACCCTCTCTGGAAACACCATATATTTT	CSVSGQTLSGNTIYF
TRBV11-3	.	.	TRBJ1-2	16	TGTGCCAGCAGCTCTGGAAGGGGCAGGGGAACCTATGGCTACACCTTC	CASSSGRGRGTYGYTF
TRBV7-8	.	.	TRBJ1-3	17	TGTGCCAGCAGCCTAAATGCAGGGGTCTACTCTGGAAACACCATATATTTT	CASSLNAGVYSGNTIYF
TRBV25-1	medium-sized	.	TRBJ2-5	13	TGTGCCAGCAGTGGGCTCGCGGGAGAGACCCAGTACTTC	CASSGLAGETQYF
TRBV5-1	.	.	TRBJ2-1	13	TGCGCCAGCAGTGCGGACAGTTACAATGAGCAGTTCTTC	CASSADSYNEQFF
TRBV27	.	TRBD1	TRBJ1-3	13	TGTGCCAGTGACGCCGGGACAGAGAGCACCATATATTTT	CASDAGTESTIYF
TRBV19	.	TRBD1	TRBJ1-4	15	TGTGCCAGTGACCGAGGACAGGGCGTTAATGAAAAACTGTTTTTT	CASDRGQGVNEKLFF
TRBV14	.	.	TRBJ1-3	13	TGTGCCAGCAGCCCGAGCTCTGGAAACACCATATATTTT	CASSPSSGNTIYF
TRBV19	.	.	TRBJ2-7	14	TGTGCCAGTAGTGGGACTCCCGGGACCTACGAGCAGTACTTC	CASSGTPGTYEQYF
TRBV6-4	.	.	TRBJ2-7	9	TGTGCCAGCAGTGACCTGCAGTACTTC	CASSDLQYF
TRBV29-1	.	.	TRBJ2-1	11	TGCAGCGTGCGCGTCGTAGCCGAGCAGTTCTTC	CSVRVVAEQFF
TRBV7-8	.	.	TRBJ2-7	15	TGTGCCAGCAGCTTAGGGGGGGACCTCTCCTACGAGCAGTACTTC	CASSLGGDLSYEQYF
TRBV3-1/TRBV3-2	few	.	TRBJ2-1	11	TGTGCCAGCGTAAATTACAATGAGCAGTTCTTC	CASVNYNEQFF
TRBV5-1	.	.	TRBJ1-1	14	TGCGCCAGCAGCTTGTTTACTGAAAACACTGAAGCTTTCTTT	CASSLFTENTEAFF
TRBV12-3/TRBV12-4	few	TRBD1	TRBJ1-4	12	TGTGCCAGCAGACAGGGGGCGGAAAAACTGTTTTTT	CASRQGAEKLFF
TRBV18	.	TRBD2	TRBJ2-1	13	TGTGCCAGCTCACGACTAGCGGGAGCGGAGCAGTTCTTC	CASSRLAGAEQFF
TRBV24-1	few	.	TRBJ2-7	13	TGTGCCACCTTTAGAGCGGCTACCTACGAGCAGTACTTC	CATFRAATYEQYF
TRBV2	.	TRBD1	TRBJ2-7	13	TGTGCCAGCAGTGTACAGGGGGCATACGAGCAGTACTTC	CASSVQGAYEQYF
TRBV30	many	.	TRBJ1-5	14	TGTGCCTGGAGTGTACAGGGAGATCCTCAGCCCCAGCATTTT	CAWSVQGDPQPQHF
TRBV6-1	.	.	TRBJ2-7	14	TGTGCCAGCAGTGAATGGCGGGTTCCCTATGAGCAGTACTTC	CASSEWRVPYEQYF
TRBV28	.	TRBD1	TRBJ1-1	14	TGTGCCAGCAGTCGCCAGGGACAGGGAGTTGAAGCTTTCTTT	CASSRQGQGVEAFF
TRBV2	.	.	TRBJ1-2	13	TGTGCCAGCAGTGTCGGGGGGCGAAATGGCTACACCTTC	CASSVGGRNGYTF
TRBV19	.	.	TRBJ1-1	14	TGTGCCAGTAACTTACAGGGAGTCGGGACTGAAGCTTTCTTT	CASNLQGVGTEAFF